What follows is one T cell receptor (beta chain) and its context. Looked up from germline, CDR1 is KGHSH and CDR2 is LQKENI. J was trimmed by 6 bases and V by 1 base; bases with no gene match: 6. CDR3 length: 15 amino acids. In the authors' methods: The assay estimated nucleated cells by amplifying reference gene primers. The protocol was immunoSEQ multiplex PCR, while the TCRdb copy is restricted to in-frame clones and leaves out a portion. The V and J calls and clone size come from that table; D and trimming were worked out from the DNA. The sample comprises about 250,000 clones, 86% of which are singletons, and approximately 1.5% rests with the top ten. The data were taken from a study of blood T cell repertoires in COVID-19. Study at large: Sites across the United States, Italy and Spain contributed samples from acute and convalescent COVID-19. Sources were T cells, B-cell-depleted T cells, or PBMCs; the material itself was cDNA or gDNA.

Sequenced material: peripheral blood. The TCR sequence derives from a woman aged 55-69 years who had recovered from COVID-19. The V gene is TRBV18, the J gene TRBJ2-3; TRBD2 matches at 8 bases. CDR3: CASSPRAGARDTQYF. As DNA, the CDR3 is TGTGCCAGCTCACCACGAGCGGGGGCCCGGGATACGCAGTATTTT. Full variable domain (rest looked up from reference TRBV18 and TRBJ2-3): NAGVMQNPRHLVRRRGQEARLRCSPMKGHSHVYWYRQLPEEGLKFMVYLQKENIIDESGMPKERFSAEFPKEGPSILRIQQVVRGDSAAYFCASSPRAGARDTQYFGPGTRLTVL.